One sample yielded the 27 T cell receptor beta chains listed below, sequenced in a study of control samples from healthy donors and cancer patients. Sequenced by immunoSEQ multiplex PCR; TCRdb stores in-frame clones only, minus some. The sample consists of 120,000 or so clones, around nine tenths of them appearing once. Sequences were obtained from blood. Receptor source: a man aged 18 to 29 in good health.

The V call is TRBV5-6, the J call TRBJ2-7; perhaps TRBD1 as D (6 bases). The V end was cut by 4 bases, the J end by 2 bases, with 13 bases between. This CDR3 has 14 amino acids. The germline CDR1 and CDR2 sequences are SGHDT and YYEEEE. The CDR3 DNA reads TGTGCCAGCAGCCCCTCGCAGGGGCCCTACGAGCAGTACGTC. This sequence encodes CASSPSQGPYEQYV.

The chain joins TRBV19 to TRBJ2-2; perhaps TRBD1 as D (7 bases). CDR3 size: 17 residues. Germline V CDR1 and CDR2: LNHDA, SQIVND (reference sequence). V lost 3 bases to trimming and J lost 6 bases, with 20 bases between them. The CDR3 is CASSIPGAAGQAGELFF. The CDR3 DNA follows: TGTGCCAGTAGTATTCCGGGGGCCGCCGGACAGGCCGGGGAGCTGTTTTTT.

J is TRBJ2-1 and V is TRBV10-2; TRBD1 is a possible D gene (5 bases). Germline CDR1 reads WSHSY; CDR2 reads SAAADI. CDR3 length equals 15 residues. Trimming took 7 bases from V and 5 from J, leaving 18 bases between them. The CDR3 is CASKIEQVGDNEQFF. The CDR3 nucleotides are TGCGCCAGCAAGATTGAACAGGTTGGGGACAATGAGCAGTTCTTC.

The rearrangement joins TRBV28 to TRBJ2-1; the D gene is possibly TRBD1 (5 bases). The V end lost 2 bases, the J end lost 1 base, and 12 bases lay between the germline ends. CDR3 length: 16 amino acids. Germline lookup yields CDR1 MDHEN and CDR2 SYDVKM. For the CDR3, the DNA is TGTGCCAGCAGTTTACCGGACACCTTTTCCTACAATGAGCAGTTCTTC. This gives the protein CASSLPDTFSYNEQFF.

This chain uses TRBV11-2 with TRBJ2-1; D is possibly TRBD1 (6 bases). The V end was cut by 6 bases, the J end by 9 bases, with 21 bases between. CDR1 SGHAT and CDR2 FQNNGV come from the germline V gene. There are 15 residues in the CDR3. The CDR3 spells CASRYQKRTGTEQFF. CDR3 sequence (DNA): TGTGCCAGCAGATACCAGAAGCGAACAGGGACTGAGCAGTTCTTC.

The J gene is TRBJ2-5, the V gene TRBV2; D perhaps matches TRBD2 (7 bases). Germline V CDR1 and CDR2: SNHLY, FYNNEI. This CDR3 is built from 14 residues. CDR3 sequence: CAGASGGLQETQYF. The DNA for the CDR3 is TGTGCGGGAGCTTCCGGGGGGCTCCAAGAGACCCAGTACTTC. The entire variable domain, with the rest obtained from reference TRBV2 and TRBJ2-5, is as follows: EPEVTQTPSHQVTQMGQEVILRCVPISNHLYFYWYRQILGQKVEFLVSFYNNEISEKSEIFDDQFSVERPDGSNFTLKIRSTKLEDSAMYFCAGASGGLQETQYFGPGTRLLVL.

The J gene is TRBJ2-5, the V gene TRBV10-1; TRBD1 or TRBD2 may be the D gene (5 bases each). This CDR3 has 16 amino acids. Trimming took 1 base from V and 0 from J, leaving 12 bases between them. CDR1 is WNHNN and CDR2 is SYGVQD in the germline V gene (reference sequence). In DNA, the CDR3 is TGCGCCAGCAGTGAGTTCACGGGGACGTACCAAGAGACCCAGTACTTC. Residues: CASSEFTGTYQETQYF.

The J gene is TRBJ1-6, the V gene TRBV5-6; D is unresolved. The CDR3 is 15 amino acids. Germline CDR1 is SGHDT and CDR2 is YYEEEE. V dropped 4 bases and J dropped 7 bases, with 15 bases sitting between them. The CDR3 nucleotides are TGTGCCAGCAGCCCGGGGTGGTTTCCGAATTCACCCCTCCACTTT. Protein: CASSPGWFPNSPLHF.

The V and J genes are TRBV24-1 and TRBJ1-5; no clear D. The V and J ends lost 5 bases and 0 bases respectively, with 10 bases between them. Looked up from germline, CDR1 is KGHDR and CDR2 is SFDVKD. This CDR3 region has 15 residues. The CDR3 region is CATSGGKSSNQPQHF. CDR3 nucleotide sequence: TGTGCCACCAGTGGCGGCAAAAGTAGCAATCAGCCCCAGCATTTT.

CDR3 bases: TGTGCCAGCAGTTACTCCCTCACAGGGGGCCCTTACGAGCAGTACTTC. This codes for CASSYSLTGGPYEQYF. The chain couples TRBV6-5 to TRBJ2-7; the match to TRBD1 covers 9 bases. The germline gives CDR1 MNHEY, CDR2 SVGAGI. CDR3 size: 16 residues. The V and J ends lost 0 bases and 4 bases, in that order; junction bases with no gene match: 7.

The chain recombines TRBV10-1 with TRBJ2-1; the D gene is possibly TRBD1 (5 bases). The germline V gene has CDR1 WNHNN and CDR2 SYGVQD (reference sequence). The CDR3 sequence is 15 residues long. Trimming removed 6 bases at V and 1 base at J, with 13 bases between. The CDR3 nucleotides read TGCGCCAGCAGCGCTCAGGGATATTCCTACAATGAGCAGTTCTTC. Its protein is CASSAQGYSYNEQFF.

This clone was detected only once. V and J are TRBV12-3 or TRBV12-4 and TRBJ1-1; no clear D gene. Between the trimmed V and J ends, which lost 3 bases and 1 base, there was a span of 3 bases. This CDR3 is 12 amino acids long. CDR3 bases: TGTGCCAGCAGTTTCTGGAACACTGAAGCTTTCTTT. Encoded protein: CASSFWNTEAFF.

In this sample, this clone turned up once. The genes are TRBV2 and TRBJ2-7; 10 bases match TRBD1. V shed 6 bases, J shed 3 bases, and the junction held 5 bases outside the gene matches. The CDR3 totals 14 residues. CDR1 and CDR2 from the germline V gene are SNHLY and FYNNEI. The CDR3 spells CASRVTGGYYEQYV. In DNA, the CDR3 is TGTGCCAGCAGGGTGACAGGGGGCTACTACGAGCAGTACGTC.

A note on this clone: Other DNA variants within this sample encode the same CDR3. This sequence joins TRBV30 and TRBJ1-5; 8 bases agree with TRBD1. The V gene's germline CDR1 is GTSNPN and CDR2 SVGIG (reference sequence). The CDR3 runs 14 residues. The J segment lost 7 bases and the V segment lost 2 bases, leaving 7 bases of the junction unmatched. CDR3 sequence reads: CAWSPGQGGQPQHF. The CDR3, as DNA: TGTGCCTGGAGTCCAGGACAGGGAGGGCAGCCCCAGCATTTT.

This chain connects TRBV6-5 to TRBJ1-2; 8 bases fit TRBD1. CDR1 is MNHEY and CDR2 is SVGAGI in the germline V gene. V trimming: 6 bases; J trimming: 7 bases; junction bases outside the gene matches: 7. The CDR3 totals 13 residues. The CDR3 coding sequence is TGTGCCAGCAGGATCGGACAGGGAGGTGGCTACACCTTC. This sequence encodes CASRIGQGGGYTF.

The CDR3 spells CASSPLGQGGSSYEQYF. The CDR3 region has the DNA TGCGCCAGCAGCCCTCTGGGGCAGGGAGGTAGCTCCTACGAGCAGTACTTC. The genes are TRBV4-1 and TRBJ2-7; a possible D gene is TRBD2 (6 bases). The ends were cut back, 4 bases at V and 0 bases at J, with 19 bases in the middle. Germline assignment: CDR1 MGHRA and CDR2 YSYEKL. The CDR3 length is 17 residues.

J is TRBJ1-1 and V is TRBV6-5; D unresolved. The ends were cut back, 6 bases at V and 3 bases at J, with 14 bases in the middle. The CDR3 extends over 14 amino acids. The germline V gene has CDR1 MNHEY and CDR2 SVGAGI. The CDR3 reads CASRPLQRHTEAFF. In DNA, the CDR3 is TGTGCCAGCAGGCCGCTTCAGAGGCACACTGAAGCTTTCTTT.

The sample holds one count of this clone. The chain links TRBV5-4 to TRBJ1-1, with D perhaps matching TRBD1 (6 bases). CDR1 and CDR2 (germline): SGHNT, YYREEE (reference sequence). With 3 bases removed from V and 5 bases from J, the gap between germline ends came to 17 bases. The CDR3 spans 15 residues. As DNA, the CDR3 is TGTGCCAGCAGCTCGAGGGCAGGGGACTTTACTGAAGCTTTCTTT. Residues: CASSSRAGDFTEAFF.

The chain uses TRBV10-2 and TRBJ2-3; possibly TRBD2 for D (5 bases). The germline V gene encodes CDR1 WSHSY and CDR2 SAAADI. The CDR3 runs 16 residues. V lost 1 base to trimming and J lost 2 bases, with 13 bases between them. CDR3 loop: CASSELASYFTDTQYF. Here the CDR3 DNA reads TGCGCCAGCAGTGAGTTAGCGAGCTACTTCACAGATACGCAGTATTTT.

This sequence joins TRBV19 and TRBJ1-2, with TRBD1 matching 7 bases. Trimming cost V 1 base and J 0 bases; bases outside gene matches: 2. Per germline, CDR1 LNHDA and CDR2 SQIVND (reference sequence). The CDR3 spans 15 residues. DNA of the CDR3: TGTGCCAGTAGTATAGGAGGGACAGCTAACTATGGCTACACCTTC. Its translation is CASSIGGTANYGYTF.

The chain recombines TRBV12-3 or TRBV12-4 with TRBJ1-4, with D possibly matching TRBD1 (5 bases). Trimming cost V 4 bases and J 8 bases, with 8 bases left between them. The CDR3 consists of 12 residues. The CDR3 DNA is TGTGCCAGCAGTTGGGACGGGGAAAAACTGTTTTTT. This encodes CASSWDGEKLFF.

The chain employs TRBV7-9 and TRBJ2-5, with 10 bases that match TRBD1. With 8 bases clipped from V and 4 bases from J, the junction kept 4 bases outside the gene matches. This CDR3 has 13 amino acids. Germline V CDR1 and CDR2: SEHNR, FQNEAQ (reference sequence). CDR3 sequence: CASGQGVGETQYF. CDR3 bases: TGTGCCAGCGGACAGGGGGTTGGAGAGACCCAGTACTTC.

This chain uses TRBV5-5 with TRBJ2-7; a possible D gene is TRBD1 (5 bases). Germline loops: CDR1 SGHKS, CDR2 YYEKEE (reference sequence). V was clipped by 0 bases and J by 3 bases, with 16 bases between them. This CDR3 has 16 amino acids. This CDR3 reads CASSLEQAGSLYEQYF. The CDR3 DNA is TGTGCCAGCAGCTTGGAGCAGGCAGGGTCCCTCTACGAGCAGTACTTC.

The rearrangement joins TRBV28 to TRBJ1-5; D is unclear. The CDR3 covers 12 residues. Germline CDR1 reads MDHEN; CDR2 reads SYDVKM. V gave up 0 bases and J gave up 9 bases, with 6 bases separating them. CDR3 nucleotide sequence: TGTGCCAGCAGTTTATGGAGTGTGCCCCAGCATTTT. Amino acids: CASSLWSVPQHF. Complete variable domain (other parts from reference TRBV28 and TRBJ1-5): DVKVTQSSRYLVKRTGEKVFLECVQDMDHENMFWYRQDPGLGLRLIYFSYDVKMKEKGDIPEGYSVSREKKERFSLILESASTNQTSMYLCASSLWSVPQHFGDGTRLSIL.

This rearrangement joins TRBV19 to TRBJ1-6; maybe TRBD1 (5 bases). The CDR3 sequence is 13 residues long. The germline CDR1 and CDR2 sequences are LNHDA and SQIVND (reference sequence). V lost 11 bases to trimming and J lost 1 base, with 9 bases between them. DNA of the CDR3: TGTGCCTCCAGGGTATCCTATAATTCACCCCTCCACTTT. Amino acid sequence: CASRVSYNSPLHF.

V and J are TRBV30 and TRBJ1-5; D not certain. This CDR3 comprises 12 residues. Trimming took 2 bases from V and 4 from J, leaving 6 bases between them. The germline CDR1 and CDR2 sequences are GTSNPN and SVGIG (reference sequence). The CDR3: CAWSFGNQPQHF. In DNA form, the CDR3 reads TGTGCCTGGAGTTTCGGGAATCAGCCCCAGCATTTT.

The chain uses TRBV2 and TRBJ2-2, with D possibly being TRBD1 or TRBD2 (6 bases each). The ends were cut back, 8 bases at V and 4 bases at J, with 17 bases in the middle. This CDR3 has 15 residues. Germline CDR1 and CDR2: SNHLY and FYNNEI. The CDR3 is CASGGEGGSTGELFF. The CDR3 DNA reads as TGTGCCAGCGGGGGAGAAGGGGGGAGCACCGGGGAGCTGTTTTTT.